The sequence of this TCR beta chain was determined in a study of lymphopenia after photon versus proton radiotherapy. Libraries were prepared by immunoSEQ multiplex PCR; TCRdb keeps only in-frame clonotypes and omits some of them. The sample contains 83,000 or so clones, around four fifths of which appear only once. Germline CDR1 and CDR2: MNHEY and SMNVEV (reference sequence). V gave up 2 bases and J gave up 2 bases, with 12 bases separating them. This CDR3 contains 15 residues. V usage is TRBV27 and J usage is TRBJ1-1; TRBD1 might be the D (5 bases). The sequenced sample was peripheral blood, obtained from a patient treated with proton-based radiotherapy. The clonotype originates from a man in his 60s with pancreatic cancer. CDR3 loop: CASSLRVGDNTEAFF. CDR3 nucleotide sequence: TGTGCCAGCAGTTTACGGGTGGGGGATAACACTGAAGCTTTCTTT.